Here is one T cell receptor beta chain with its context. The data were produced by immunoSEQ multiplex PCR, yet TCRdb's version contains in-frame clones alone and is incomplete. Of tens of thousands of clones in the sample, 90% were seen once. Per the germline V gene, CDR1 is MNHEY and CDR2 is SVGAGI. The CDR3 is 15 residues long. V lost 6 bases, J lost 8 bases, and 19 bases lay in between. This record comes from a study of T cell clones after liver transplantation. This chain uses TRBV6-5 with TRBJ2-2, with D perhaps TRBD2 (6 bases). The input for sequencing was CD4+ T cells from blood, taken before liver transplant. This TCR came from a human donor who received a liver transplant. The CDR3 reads CASRLGAGVAGELFF. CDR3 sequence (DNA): TGTGCCAGCAGATTAGGAGCGGGCGTGGCGGGGGAGCTGTTTTTT.